The subject of this entry is one T cell receptor beta chain. The data were obtained in a study of control samples from healthy donors and cancer patients. With 2 bases removed from V and 2 bases from J, the gap between germline ends came to 8 bases. This CDR3 region has 14 residues. Per the germline V gene, CDR1 is SGHVS and CDR2 is FQNEAQ. Generated by immunoSEQ multiplex PCR, the TCRdb table keeps only in-frame clones and is missing some. The sample shows under 40,000 clones, about 86% of them seen only once. Sequenced input: PBMCs. The chain is built from TRBV7-8 and TRBJ2-3; D unclear. This TCR came from a woman aged 55-75 years with lung cancer. The CDR3 region has the DNA TGTGCCAGCAGCTTATCCGAGGTCACAGATACGCAGTATTTT. Translating it yields CASSLSEVTDTQYF. The entire variable domain, with the rest obtained from reference TRBV7-8 and TRBJ2-3, is as follows: GAGVSQSPRYKVAKRGQDVALRCDPISGHVSLFWYQQALGQGPEFLTYFQNEAQLDKSGLPSDRFFAERPEGSVSTLKIQRTQQEDSAVYLCASSLSEVTDTQYFGPGTRLTVL.